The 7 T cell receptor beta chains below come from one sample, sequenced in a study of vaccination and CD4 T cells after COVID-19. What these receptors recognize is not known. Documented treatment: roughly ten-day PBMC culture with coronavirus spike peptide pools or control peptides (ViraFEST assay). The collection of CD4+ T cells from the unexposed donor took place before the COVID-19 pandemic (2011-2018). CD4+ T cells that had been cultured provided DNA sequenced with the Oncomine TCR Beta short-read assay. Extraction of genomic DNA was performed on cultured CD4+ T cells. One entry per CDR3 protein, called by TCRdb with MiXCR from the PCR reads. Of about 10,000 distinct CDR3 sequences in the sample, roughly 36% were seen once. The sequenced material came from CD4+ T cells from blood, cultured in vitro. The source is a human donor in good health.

The CDR3 here is CASSLRPAKVGTGELFF. CDR3 nucleotides: TGCGCCAGCAGCCTCAGACCAGCGAAGGTTGGCACCGGGGAGCTGTTTTTT. This chain connects TRBV4-1 to TRBJ2-2; D remains ambiguous. The germline V gene encodes CDR1 MGHRA and CDR2 YSYEKL. CDR3 length equals 17 residues. V lost 4 bases to trimming and J lost 4 bases, with 19 bases between them.

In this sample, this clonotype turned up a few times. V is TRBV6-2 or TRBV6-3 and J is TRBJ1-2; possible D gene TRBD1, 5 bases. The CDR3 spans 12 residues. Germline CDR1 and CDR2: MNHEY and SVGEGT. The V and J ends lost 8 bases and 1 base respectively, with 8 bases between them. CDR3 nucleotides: TGTGCCAGCCGGGGCTTTAACTATGGCTACACCTTC. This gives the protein CASRGFNYGYTF.

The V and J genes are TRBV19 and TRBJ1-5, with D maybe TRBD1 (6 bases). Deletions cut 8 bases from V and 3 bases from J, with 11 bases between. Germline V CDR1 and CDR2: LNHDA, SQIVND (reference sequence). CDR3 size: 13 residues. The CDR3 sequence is CASGDNLNQPQHF. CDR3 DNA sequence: TGTGCCAGTGGGGACAATCTCAATCAGCCCCAGCATTTT.

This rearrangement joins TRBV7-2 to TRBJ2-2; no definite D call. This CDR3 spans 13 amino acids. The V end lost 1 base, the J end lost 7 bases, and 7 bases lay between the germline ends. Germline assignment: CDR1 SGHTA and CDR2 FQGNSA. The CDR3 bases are TGTGCCAGCAGCTTAGAACCGGGCGGGGAGCTGTTTTTT. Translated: CASSLEPGGELFF.

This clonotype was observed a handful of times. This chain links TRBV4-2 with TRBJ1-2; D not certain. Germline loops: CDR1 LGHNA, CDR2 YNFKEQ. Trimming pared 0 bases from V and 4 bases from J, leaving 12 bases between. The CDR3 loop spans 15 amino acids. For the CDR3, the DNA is TGTGCCAGCAGCCAAGAGCGGCAGGTTGTCTATGGCTACACCTTC. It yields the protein CASSQERQVVYGYTF.

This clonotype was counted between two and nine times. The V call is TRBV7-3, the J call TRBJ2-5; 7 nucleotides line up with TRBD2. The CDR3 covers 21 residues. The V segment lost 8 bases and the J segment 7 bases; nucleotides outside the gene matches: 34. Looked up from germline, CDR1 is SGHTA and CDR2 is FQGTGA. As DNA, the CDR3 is TGTGCCAGCGCATGTTGGTTCCGGGAGGAGTTAGACACTTCGAAATCGTGGACCCAGTACTTC. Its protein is CASACWFREELDTSKSWTQYF.

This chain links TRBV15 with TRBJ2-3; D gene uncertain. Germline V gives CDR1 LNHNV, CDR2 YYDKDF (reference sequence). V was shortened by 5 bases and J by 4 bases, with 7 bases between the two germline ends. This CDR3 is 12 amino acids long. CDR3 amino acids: CATSPYADTQYF. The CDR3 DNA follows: TGTGCCACCAGCCCATATGCAGATACGCAGTATTTT.